The present T cell receptor (beta chain) was sequenced within a study of immune reconstitution after stem cell transplant in scleroderma. The germline V gene has CDR1 DFQATT and CDR2 SNEGSKA (reference sequence). The CDR3 consists of 12 residues. V dropped 5 bases and J dropped 6 bases, with 10 bases sitting between them. TCRdb independently ran MiXCR on the RT-PCR reads; one entry per CDR3 protein. The table has fewer than 3,000 distinct CDR3 sequences, about a tenth seen once; the top ten hold 25% to 35%. The chain employs TRBV20-1 and TRBJ2-2; D remains unclear. The specimen was obtained before or after autologous hematopoietic stem cell transplantation (not recorded which). The receptor was derived from a female donor with systemic sclerosis. The CDR3 nucleotides are TGCAGTGCTCGTAGTTTTTCCGGGGAGCTGTTTTTT. As protein: CSARSFSGELFF.